The subject of this entry is one T cell receptor (beta chain). Antigen specificity is unknown. Profiling of TCR beta VDJ combinations and CDR3 sequences used genomic DNA as template. TCRdb independently ran MiXCR on the reads; one entry per CDR3 protein. Among tens of thousands of distinct CDR3 sequences listed, more than 75% were seen once. This CDR3 region has 14 residues. Germline V gives CDR1 LNHDA, CDR2 SQIVND (reference sequence). The V and J ends lost 4 bases and 3 bases, in that order; junction bases with no gene match: 3. This record comes from a study of CD8+CD57+ T cells in acquired aplastic anemia. The wider study: Across the sorted CD4+ and CD8+ cells, DNA amounts averaged about 3.2 ug. Healthy CD8+ samples averaged approximately 9.9 million reads. Whole-study results and caveats: No significant patient-versus-control difference appeared in CD8+ Simpson's diversity. The study identified roughly 29 CD8+ CDR3 sequences shared by patients and controls.

The source material was sorted CD4+, CD8+, or CD8+CD57+ T cells (not recorded which) from PBMCs. This chain joins TRBV19 and TRBJ2-3; 8 nucleotides match TRBD2. The clonotype comes from a human donor in good health, serving as a control. CDR3 loop: CASSSSGDTDTQYF. CDR3 nucleotide sequence: TGTGCCAGTAGTAGTAGCGGGGATACAGATACGCAGTATTTT. Based on the CDR3 plus reference TRBV19 and TRBJ2-3, the full variable domain is DGGITQSPKYLFRKEGQNVTLSCEQNLNHDAMYWYRQDPGQGLRLIYYSQIVNDFQKGDIAEGYSVSREKKESFPLTVTSAQKNPTAFYLCASSSSGDTDTQYFGPGTRLTVL.